The 28 T cell receptor beta chains in this list originate from one sample, sequenced in a study of blood T cell repertoires in COVID-19. TCRdb's copy holds only in-frame clones and misses some; the assay was immunoSEQ multiplex PCR. The table includes about 150,000 clones, 75% to 85% detected once. The sample comprised peripheral blood. Receptors originate from a woman aged 45-59 years with acute or convalescent COVID-19.

This clone was counted between two and nine times. The V and J genes are TRBV7-6 and TRBJ2-1; 12 bases align to TRBD2. The trim removed 1 base at V and 0 bases at J, leaving 7 bases unmatched. The CDR3 runs to 19 residues. Germline V gives CDR1 SGHVS, CDR2 FNYEAQ. CDR3 loop: CASSLGLAGEASSYNEQFF. The CDR3 DNA is TGTGCCAGCAGCTTAGGACTAGCGGGGGAAGCGAGCTCCTACAATGAGCAGTTCTTC.

J is TRBJ2-2 and V is TRBV9; D perhaps matches TRBD2 (6 bases). The CDR3 has 17 amino acids. Germline V gene data show CDR1 as SGDLS and CDR2 as YYNGEE. V lost 0 bases, J lost 3 bases, and 15 bases lay in between. The CDR3 spells CASSVAGRGPDTGELFF. In DNA, the CDR3 is TGTGCCAGCAGCGTAGCTGGGCGGGGACCGGACACCGGGGAGCTGTTTTTT.

V gene TRBV6-4 combines with J gene TRBJ2-3; possible D gene TRBD2, 6 bases. The CDR3 is made up of 15 amino acids. V lost 2 bases and J 0 bases, leaving 9 bases between the germline ends. The germline gives CDR1 MRHNA, CDR2 SNTAGT. CDR3 protein: CASSDGAGSTDTQYF. CDR3 bases: TGTGCCAGCAGTGACGGTGCGGGGAGCACAGATACGCAGTATTTT.

This chain connects TRBV5-8 to TRBJ2-7, with D possibly TRBD1 on 5 matching bases. V lost 1 base to trimming and J lost 3 bases, with 14 bases between them. CDR3 size: 15 residues. Per germline, CDR1 SGHTS and CDR2 YDEGEE. The CDR3 nucleotides are TGTGCCAGCAGCTTGATCCAGGGCGTGGGCTACGAGCAGTACTTC. Protein sequence: CASSLIQGVGYEQYF.

The chain has TRBV27 and TRBJ1-2; possible D gene TRBD1, 5 bases. Germline V gives CDR1 MNHEY, CDR2 SMNVEV (reference sequence). V was cut by 6 bases and J by 2 bases, with 13 bases left in between. The CDR3 runs 14 residues. DNA of the CDR3: TGTGCCAGCAGACGAAAGACAGACAACTATGGCTACACCTTC. Translating it yields CASRRKTDNYGYTF.

The chain uses TRBV11-3 and TRBJ2-3; 10 bases line up with TRBD1. The germline gives CDR1 SGHNT, CDR2 YENEEA. V shed 2 bases, J shed 9 bases, and the junction held 5 bases outside the gene matches. The length of the CDR3 is 14 residues. The CDR3 DNA is TGTGCCAGCAGCTTACAACCGACAGGGGGCACGCAGTATTTT. It translates to CASSLQPTGGTQYF.

The chain links TRBV2 to TRBJ1-2; D remains ambiguous. Per the germline V gene, CDR1 is SNHLY and CDR2 is FYNNEI. This CDR3 comprises 13 residues. Trimming took off 2 bases at V and 9 bases at J, with 13 bases between the two ends. The CDR3 region has the DNA TGTGCCAGCAGTGAAAACGGGCGGGAGCGCTACACCTTC. Its translation is CASSENGRERYTF.

The chain recombines TRBV28 with TRBJ2-7, with D possibly matching TRBD1 (7 bases). The V end lost 7 bases, the J end lost 3 bases, and 13 bases lay between the germline ends. Germline V gene sequence: CDR1 MDHEN, CDR2 SYDVKM. This CDR3 contains 13 residues. The CDR3 region is CASTHQGGYEQYF. The CDR3 DNA reads as TGTGCCAGCACCCATCAGGGGGGCTACGAGCAGTACTTC.

This clone was seen a single time. This chain links TRBV5-1 with TRBJ2-2; possibly TRBD2 for D (5 bases). This CDR3 is built from 15 residues. Trimming removed 0 bases at V and 6 bases at J, with 12 bases between. Germline loops: CDR1 SGHRS, CDR2 YFSETQ. CDR3 sequence reads: CASSLAAGFAGELFF. CDR3 bases: TGCGCCAGCAGCTTGGCCGCGGGTTTCGCCGGGGAGCTGTTTTTT.

The chain joins TRBV7-9 to TRBJ2-2, with 9 bases matching TRBD1. V trimming: 4 bases; J trimming: 5 bases; junction bases outside the gene matches: 5. CDR1 and CDR2 from the germline V gene are SEHNR and FQNEAQ (reference sequence). The CDR3 loop spans 15 amino acids. Written as DNA, the CDR3 is TGTGCCAGCAGCTCCACGGGACAGGGTACCGGGGAGCTGTTTTTT. This codes for CASSSTGQGTGELFF.

This sequence joins TRBV6-5 and TRBJ2-7; 7 bases align to TRBD1. CDR1 is MNHEY, CDR2 SVGAGI, per germline. CDR3 length: 14 amino acids. Trimming at V came to 6 bases and at J to 6 bases, leaving 11 bases not matched to a gene. The CDR3 spells CASRSTGALGEQYF. The CDR3, as DNA: TGTGCCAGCAGATCCACAGGGGCGTTAGGCGAGCAGTACTTC.

The chain couples TRBV5-6 to TRBJ1-5; D is perhaps TRBD1 (5 bases). V shed 2 bases and J shed 7 bases, with 10 bases lying between them. Looked up from germline, CDR1 is SGHDT and CDR2 is YYEEEE. CDR3 size: 13 residues. The CDR3: CASSLYAGQPQHF. In DNA form, the CDR3 reads TGTGCCAGCAGCTTATATGCAGGGCAGCCCCAGCATTTT.

Only one count was recorded for this clone. The chain employs TRBV7-2 and TRBJ1-2; possible D gene TRBD1, 5 bases. This CDR3 comprises 13 residues. V lost 6 bases to trimming and J lost 4 bases, with 12 bases between them. Germline assignment: CDR1 SGHTA and CDR2 FQGNSA. The CDR3 coding sequence is TGTGCCAGCAGACCTGCGGGGGGCTATGGCTACACCTTC. Residues: CASRPAGGYGYTF.

This rearrangement joins TRBV6-1 to TRBJ2-7; 9 bases map to TRBD1. Trimming cost V 2 bases and J 4 bases; bases outside gene matches: 6. The CDR3 loop spans 15 amino acids. CDR1 is MNHNS, CDR2 SASEGT, per germline. The CDR3 region is CASSELSGTGYEQYF. The CDR3 DNA follows: TGTGCCAGCAGTGAATTAAGTGGGACAGGGTACGAGCAGTACTTC.

DNA for the CDR3: TGTGCCAGCTCACCGAGACAGGACCGGAATTCACCCCTCCACTTT. The encoded protein is CASSPRQDRNSPLHF. The V gene is TRBV18, the J gene TRBJ1-6, with a possible D match to TRBD1 (6 bases). Between the trimmed V and J ends, which lost 3 bases and 7 bases, there was a span of 13 bases. CDR3 length: 15 amino acids. Germline CDR1 is KGHSH and CDR2 is LQKENI.

CDR3 region: CASSRRTDPGEQFF. The DNA of the CDR3 is TGCGCCAGCAGCCGCCGGACAGACCCCGGTGAGCAGTTCTTC. This sequence joins TRBV5-1 and TRBJ2-1; TRBD1 might be the D (6 bases). The germline V and J ends were trimmed by 4 bases and 9 bases, with 17 bases remaining between them. The CDR3 loop spans 14 amino acids. CDR1 and CDR2 from the germline V gene are SGHRS and YFSETQ.

V usage is TRBV19 and J usage is TRBJ1-5, with 11 nucleotides matching TRBD1. Losses at the gene ends were 3 bases for V and 7 bases for J; bases not matched to a gene: 8. CDR3 length equals 16 residues. Germline CDR1 is LNHDA and CDR2 is SQIVND (reference sequence). The chain's CDR3 is CASSIRVGTGGQPQHF. The CDR3 region has the DNA TGTGCCAGTAGTATCCGAGTCGGGACAGGGGGGCAGCCCCAGCATTTT.

This sequence joins TRBV7-6 and TRBJ1-1; D not resolved. Trimming cost V 7 bases and J 8 bases, with 11 bases left between them. The germline V gene has CDR1 SGHVS and CDR2 FNYEAQ. This CDR3 spans 11 amino acids. CDR3 DNA: TGTGCCAGCACACACTCGAGGGAAGCTTTCTTT. Translating gives CASTHSREAFF.

The chain recombines TRBV3-1 (or the pseudogene TRBV3-2) with TRBJ1-5; TRBD1 matches at 8 bases. In germline, CDR1 is LGHDT, CDR2 YNNKEL (reference sequence). The junction had 1 base not matched to a gene; V was cut back by 1 base and J by 5 bases. The CDR3 is made up of 14 amino acids. CDR3 nucleotides: TGTGCCAGCAGCCAAGCGACAGGGGATCAGCCCCAGCATTTT. Protein sequence: CASSQATGDQPQHF.

The chain recombines TRBV19 with TRBJ2-1, with D maybe TRBD1 (6 bases). V lost 7 bases to trimming and J lost 2 bases, with 15 bases between them. The CDR3 spans 15 residues. CDR1 and CDR2 from the germline V gene are LNHDA and SQIVND (reference sequence). CDR3 sequence reads: CASTRTDRTYNEQFF. For the CDR3, the DNA is TGTGCCAGTACTCGCACTGACAGGACCTACAATGAGCAGTTCTTC. The variable domain in full, with the rest retrieved from reference TRBV19 and TRBJ2-1, is DGGITQSPKYLFRKEGQNVTLSCEQNLNHDAMYWYRQDPGQGLRLIYYSQIVNDFQKGDIAEGYSVSREKKESFPLTVTSAQKNPTAFYLCASTRTDRTYNEQFFGPGTRLTVL.

This chain joins TRBV7-3 and TRBJ1-1, with a weak D call TRBD1 (5 bases). CDR3 length equals 13 residues. Germline CDR1 is SGHTA and CDR2 is FQGTGA. V gave up 5 bases and J gave up 3 bases, with 10 bases separating them. The CDR3 is CASSPRQHTEAFF. The CDR3 region has the DNA TGTGCCAGCAGCCCGCGACAGCACACTGAAGCTTTCTTT.

This clone was counted a single time. The chain has TRBV9 and TRBJ1-1; perhaps TRBD1 as D (6 bases). The CDR3 contains 17 residues. V lost 5 bases to trimming and J lost 0 bases, with 20 bases between them. Germline V gene sequence: CDR1 SGDLS, CDR2 YYNGEE. CDR3 in DNA: TGTGCCAGCAGTTTATCGATCGGGGGGACATTGAACACTGAAGCTTTCTTT. It specifies CASSLSIGGTLNTEAFF. The whole variable domain, filled in from reference TRBV9 and TRBJ1-1, reads DSGVTQTPKHLITATGQRVTLRCSPRSGDLSVYWYQQSLDQGLQFLIQYYNGEERAKGNILERFSAQQFPDLHSELNLSSLELGDSALYFCASSLSIGGTLNTEAFFGQGTRLTVV.

The CDR3 region has the DNA TGTGCCAGCAGCCAAGGAGTGGTGGGTCAGCCCCAGCATTTT. Translation gives CASSQGVVGQPQHF. The chain couples TRBV7-2 to TRBJ1-5, with D unresolved. This CDR3 is built from 14 residues. The germline CDR1 and CDR2 sequences are SGHTA and FQGNSA. Deletions cut 5 bases from V and 6 bases from J, with 14 bases between.

This chain links TRBV5-1 with TRBJ1-2, with 8 positions matching TRBD1. This CDR3 is 13 amino acids long. The V segment lost 3 bases and the J segment 4 bases; nucleotides outside the gene matches: 2. CDR1 is SGHRS, CDR2 YFSETQ, per germline. The CDR3 reads CASSSGQGYGYTF. CDR3 in DNA: TGCGCCAGCAGCTCAGGACAGGGCTATGGCTACACCTTC.

This clone was seen just once. V gene TRBV28 combines with J gene TRBJ1-4, with 7 bases identical to TRBD1. After removal of 5 bases from V and 8 bases from J, the junction contained 8 bases not matched to a gene. The germline gives CDR1 MDHEN, CDR2 SYDVKM. CDR3 size: 14 residues. The CDR3 reads CASSDTGAGEKLFF. The CDR3 nucleotides read TGTGCCAGCAGTGATACAGGGGCCGGAGAAAAACTGTTTTTT.

The rearrangement links TRBV6-1 to TRBJ1-1; possibly TRBD1 for D (6 bases). Trimming stripped 4 bases from V and 1 base from J, with 16 bases between. The CDR3 runs 16 residues. Germline CDR1 MNHNS, CDR2 SASEGT. The CDR3 DNA sequence: TGTGCCAGCAGTGGAACCCCGGGACAACCGAACACTGAAGCTTTCTTT. Amino acids: CASSGTPGQPNTEAFF.

The genes are TRBV28 and TRBJ2-7; D is unclear. The V gene's germline CDR1 is MDHEN and CDR2 SYDVKM. The CDR3 totals 15 residues. The germline V and J ends were trimmed by 9 bases and 2 bases, with 20 bases remaining between them. CDR3 in DNA: TGTGCCAGACCGTGGGTGGTGAGACACCCCTACGAGCAGTACTTC. Translated: CARPWVVRHPYEQYF.

The CDR3 is CSVRSRGNTIYF. DNA of the CDR3: TGCAGCGTTCGTAGCCGCGGAAACACCATATATTTT. The V gene is TRBV29-1, the J gene TRBJ1-3; D gene ambiguous. Trimming took off 5 bases at V and 4 bases at J, with 9 bases between the two ends. The CDR3 runs to 12 residues. Germline V lookup: CDR1 SQVTM, CDR2 ANQGSEA. The full variable domain, with the rest looked up from reference TRBV29-1 and TRBJ1-3, is SAVISQKPSRDICQRGTSLTIQCQVDSQVTMMFWYRQQPGQSLTLIATANQGSEATYESGFVIDKFPISRPNLTFSTLTVSNMSPEDSSIYLCSVRSRGNTIYFGEGSWLTVV.